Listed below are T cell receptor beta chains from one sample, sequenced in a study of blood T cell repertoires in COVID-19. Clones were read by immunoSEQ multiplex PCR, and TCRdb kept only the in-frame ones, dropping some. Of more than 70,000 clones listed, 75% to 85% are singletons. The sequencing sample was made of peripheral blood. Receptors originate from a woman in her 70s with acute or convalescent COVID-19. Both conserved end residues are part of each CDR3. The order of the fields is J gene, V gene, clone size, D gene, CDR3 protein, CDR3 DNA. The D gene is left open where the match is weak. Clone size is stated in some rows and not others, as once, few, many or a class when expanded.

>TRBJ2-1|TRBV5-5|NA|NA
CASSLGLAIVGYNEQFF
TGTGCCAGCAGCTTAGGCCTAGCGATAGTTGGCTACAATGAGCAGTTCTTC
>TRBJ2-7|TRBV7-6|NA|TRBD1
CASSLGTGASPYEQYF
TGTGCCAGCAGCTTAGGGACAGGGGCTTCCCCCTACGAGCAGTACTTC
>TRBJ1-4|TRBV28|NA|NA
CASTPGGGDEKLFF
TGTGCCAGCACTCCCGGGGGGGGCGATGAAAAACTGTTTTTT
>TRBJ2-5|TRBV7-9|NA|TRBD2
CASSRGDYIQETQYF
TGTGCCAGCAGCAGAGGGGACTACATCCAAGAGACCCAGTACTTC
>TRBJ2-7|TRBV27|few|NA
CASRPGGTINYEQYF
TGTGCCAGCAGGCCAGGGGGGACAATTAACTACGAGCAGTACTTC
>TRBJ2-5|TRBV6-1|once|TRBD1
CASSEAIRGLETQYF
TGTGCCAGCAGTGAAGCTATCAGGGGGCTGGAGACCCAGTACTTC
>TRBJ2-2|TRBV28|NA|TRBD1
CASRLDRDTGELFF
TGTGCCAGCAGACTCGACAGGGACACCGGGGAGCTGTTTTTT
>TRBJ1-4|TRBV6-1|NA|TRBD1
CASSEQGARQKLFF
TGTGCCAGCAGTGAACAGGGGGCGCGTCAAAAACTGTTTTTT
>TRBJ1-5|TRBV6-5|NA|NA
CASSYRESQPQHF
TGTGCCAGCAGTTACAGGGAGAGCCAGCCCCAGCATTTT
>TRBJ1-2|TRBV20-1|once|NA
CSASGGLHGYTF
TGCAGTGCTAGTGGGGGGCTACATGGCTACACCTTC
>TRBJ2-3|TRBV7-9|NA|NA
CASSLGRVGDTQYF
TGTGCCAGCAGCTTAGGCAGGGTTGGTGATACGCAGTATTTT
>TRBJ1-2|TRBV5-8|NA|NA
CANPLGLHYYGYTF
TGTGCCAACCCTCTAGGTCTTCACTACTATGGCTACACCTTC
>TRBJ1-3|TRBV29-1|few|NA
CSVADRSRNTIYF
TGCAGCGTGGCGGACAGATCTAGAAACACCATATATTTT
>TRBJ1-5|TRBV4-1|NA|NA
CASSQESGRVRQPQHF
TGCGCCAGCAGCCAAGAGTCGGGCAGGGTAAGACAGCCCCAGCATTTT
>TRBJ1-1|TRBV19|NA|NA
CASRSQGRNTEAFF
TGTGCCAGTAGGTCGCAGGGGAGGAACACTGAAGCTTTCTTT
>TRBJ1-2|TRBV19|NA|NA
CASSLEGYGYTF
TGTGCCAGTAGTCTTGAGGGCTATGGCTACACCTTC
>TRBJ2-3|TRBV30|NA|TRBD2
CAWSKLAGGTDTQYF
TGTGCCTGGTCCAAACTAGCGGGGGGTACAGATACGCAGTATTTT
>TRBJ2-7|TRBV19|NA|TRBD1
CASTHNPGQGGNEQYF
TGTGCCAGTACCCATAACCCCGGACAGGGGGGAAACGAGCAGTACTTC
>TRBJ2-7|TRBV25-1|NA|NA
CASSEYYQGYNEQYF
TGTGCCAGCAGTGAATACTACCAGGGATATAACGAGCAGTACTTC
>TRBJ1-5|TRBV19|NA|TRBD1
CASSTQGAGNQPQHF
TGTGCCAGTAGTACTCAGGGGGCCGGCAATCAGCCCCAGCATTTT
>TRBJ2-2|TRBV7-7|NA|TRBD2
CASSLGTSGSSGELFF
TGTGCCAGCAGCCTAGGGACTAGCGGGAGCTCCGGGGAGCTGTTTTTT
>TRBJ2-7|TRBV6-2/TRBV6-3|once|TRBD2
CASSRTSDYEQYF
TGTGCCAGCAGCCGGACTAGCGACTACGAGCAGTACTTC
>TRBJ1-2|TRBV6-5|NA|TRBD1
CASSWTGQGYTF
TGTGCCAGCAGTTGGACAGGGCAAGGCTACACCTTC
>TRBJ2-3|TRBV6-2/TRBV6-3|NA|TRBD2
CASSWGLAVKRNTQYF
TGTGCCAGCAGTTGGGGACTAGCGGTCAAACGAAATACGCAGTATTTT
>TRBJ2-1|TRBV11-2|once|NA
CASSPPSRGYNEQFF
TGTGCCAGCAGCCCGCCTAGCCGGGGTTACAATGAGCAGTTCTTC
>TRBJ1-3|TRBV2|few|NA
CASTNRVGNTIYF
TGTGCCAGCACTAACAGGGTCGGAAACACCATATATTTT
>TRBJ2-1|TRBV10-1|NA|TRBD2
CASSGELASSEFF
TGCGCCAGCAGTGGGGAACTAGCGAGTTCCGAGTTCTTC